Presented here are 8 T cell receptor beta chains from one specimen sequenced in a study of OX40 agonist ivuxolimab in advanced cancers. Library preparation employed the immunoSEQ multiplex PCR assay. TCRdb retrieved this table from immuneACCESS and kept in-frame rearrangements only. Not all clones are present; in checked studies, unresolved V genes account for under half, and no reason is known for the remainder. Counted in this sample were approximately 64,000 clones; about nine tenths of them appeared once. The ten largest clones capture 0.67% of the sample. The sequencing here drew on CD4+ or CD8+ T cells sorted from blood, taken in a trial of the OX40 agonist ivuxolimab. The receptors were gathered from an adult with an advanced solid tumor such as melanoma, head and neck, liver or kidney cancer.

CDR3 sequence (DNA): TGTGCCATCAGAGGACAGGGCAGCTCACCCCTCCACTTT. It codes for CAIRGQGSSPLHF. V is TRBV10-3 and J is TRBJ1-6; 8 bases are shared with TRBD1. The CDR3 loop spans 13 amino acids. Germline V lookup: CDR1 ENHRY, CDR2 SYGVKD. J lost 10 bases, V lost 6 bases, and 5 bases had no gene match.

V and J are TRBV5-1 and TRBJ1-1; 7 bases are shared with TRBD1. The germline V gene has CDR1 SGHRS and CDR2 YFSETQ. V was pared by 0 bases and J by 1 base, with 15 bases of the junction left unmatched. The CDR3 is made up of 19 amino acids. In DNA, the CDR3 is TGCGCCAGCAGCTTGGATATCTCGGCAGGGGGTTTCGGGAACACTGAAGCTTTCTTT. Its translation: CASSLDISAGGFGNTEAFF.

V and J are TRBV12-2 and TRBJ2-1; no check of the table's D call, TRBD2, against the DNA was made. TRBV12-2 is shown as a pseudogene. This CDR3 comprises 22 residues. CDR3 region: CASRLQWAGLAGGPSSYNEQFF. Here the CDR3 DNA reads TGTGCAAGTCGCTTACAGTGGGCTGGACTAGCGGGAGGGCCTAGCTCCTACAATGAGCAGTTCTTC.

V and J are TRBV5-5 and TRBJ2-1; no clear D. V lost 0 bases to trimming and J lost 4 bases, with 11 bases between them. This CDR3 comprises 15 residues. Per germline, CDR1 SGHKS and CDR2 YYEKEE (reference sequence). The CDR3: CASSLEVGLYNEQFF. CDR3 coding DNA: TGTGCCAGCAGCTTGGAAGTTGGGTTATACAATGAGCAGTTCTTC. The entire variable domain, with the rest obtained from reference TRBV5-5 and TRBJ2-1, is as follows: DAGVTQSPTHLIKTRGQQVTLRCSPISGHKSVSWYQQVLGQGPQFIFQYYEKEERGRGNFPDRFSARQFPNYSSELNVNALLLGDSALYLCASSLEVGLYNEQFFGPGTRLTVL.

The chain uses TRBV10-3 and TRBJ2-6; the match to TRBD2 covers 9 bases. V gave up 5 bases and J gave up 2 bases; unmatched junction bases: 7. Germline values: CDR1 ENHRY, CDR2 SYGVKD. The CDR3 totals 17 residues. This CDR3 reads CAISLTSGFTGANVLTF. The CDR3 DNA reads TGTGCCATCAGTTTGACTAGCGGTTTCACTGGGGCCAACGTCCTGACTTTC.

The genes are TRBV7-9 and TRBJ2-5; D might be TRBD2 (5 bases). With the DNA end fitting TRBJ2-7 better, the J assignment may be wrong. Per the germline V gene, CDR1 is SEHNR and CDR2 is FQNEAQ (reference sequence). CDR3 length: 14 amino acids. The CDR3 DNA reads TGTGCCAGCAGCTGGGATGGCGGGTATTCCGAGCAGTACTTC. Protein sequence: CASSWDGGYSEQYF.

This chain links TRBV6-1 with TRBJ1-4; D is undetermined. V was trimmed by 6 bases and J by 8 bases, leaving 13 bases between them. Germline CDR1 is MNHNS and CDR2 is SASEGT. The CDR3 extends over 13 amino acids. The CDR3 is CASRSLGPEKLFF. CDR3 coding DNA: TGTGCCAGCAGGAGCCTGGGCCCCGAAAAACTGTTTTTT.

The J gene is TRBJ2-7, the V gene TRBV5-1, with 7 bases fitting TRBD2. Germline CDR1 is SGHRS and CDR2 is YFSETQ. Trimming at V came to 6 bases and at J to 3 bases, leaving 12 bases not matched to a gene. CDR3 size: 15 residues. CDR3 bases: TGCGCCAGCACCGTGGCTAGCGGAAGGAGCTACGAGCAGTACTTC. It is translated as CASTVASGRSYEQYF.